One sample yielded the 2 T cell receptor beta chains listed below, sequenced in a study of cytomegalovirus exposure and HLA in healthy donors. TCRdb's table, derived via immunoSEQ multiplex PCR, lists solely in-frame clones and lacks some. The sample has 150,000 to 200,000 clones, 75% to 90% seen once. The sequencing input was PBMCs. The receptors originated from a man between 18 and 29 years old in good health and CMV-seropositive.

The gene calls are TRBV2 and TRBJ2-2, with D maybe TRBD2 (5 bases). This CDR3 contains 12 residues. Germline V gives CDR1 SNHLY, CDR2 FYNNEI. With 9 bases removed from V and 5 bases from J, the gap between germline ends came to 10 bases. CDR3: CAREEGTGELFF. For the CDR3, the DNA is TGTGCCAGGGAGGAAGGTACCGGGGAGCTGTTTTTT.

The genes are TRBV27 and TRBJ2-1; 8 positions match TRBD2. This CDR3 region has 14 residues. V lost 7 bases and J lost 2; bases outside the gene matches: 4. Germline CDR1 reads MNHEY; CDR2 reads SMNVEV (reference sequence). The CDR3 DNA sequence: TGTGCCAGCACGTCTAGCGGGCCCTACAATGAGCAGTTCTTC. Translation: CASTSSGPYNEQFF.